A selection of T cell receptor beta chains follows, all from one sample in a study of cytomegalovirus exposure and HLA in healthy donors. Sequencing used immunoSEQ multiplex PCR; TCRdb keeps in-frame clones, though not all of them. The sample yields around 130,000 clones, about 72% seen once. The sequencing input was PBMCs. Receptor source: a man under 40 in good health and CMV-seropositive. CDR3s include the opening cysteine and the closing phenylalanine or tryptophan. The order of the fields is CDR3 protein, CDR3 DNA, clone size, J gene, V gene, D gene. D genes are given only for firm matches. Size tells how often a clone was seen (once, few, many) or the class of an expanded clone, and some rows leave it out.

CARSYRQGVPLNTEAFF | TGTGCCAGAAGCTACAGACAGGGGGTTCCCTTGAACACTGAAGCTTTCTTT | - | TRBJ1-1 | TRBV7-5 | -
CASSPRFGDTGELFF | TGTGCCAGCAGTCCGAGATTCGGGGACACCGGGGAGCTGTTTTTT | - | TRBJ2-2 | TRBV6-6 | -
CASSRVWDSTLSGGYTF | TGTGCCAGCAGCAGAGTTTGGGACAGCACATTATCGGGTGGCTACACCTTC | - | TRBJ1-2 | TRBV7-2 | TRBD1
CASSLTGRYGYTF | TGTGCCAGCAGTTTAACAGGGCGCTATGGCTACACCTTC | few | TRBJ1-2 | TRBV27 | -
CASSRGRAYEQYF | TGTGCCAGTAGTCGCGGGAGAGCCTACGAGCAGTACTTC | - | TRBJ2-7 | TRBV19 | TRBD2
CAISESIQDRGRYHF | TGTGCCATCAGTGAGTCGATTCAGGACAGGGGGAGATACCACTTC | - | TRBJ1-2 | TRBV10-3 | TRBD1
CASSPRFGDTGELFF | TGTGCCAGCAGTCCGAGATTCGGGGACACCGGGGAGCTGTTTTTT | - | TRBJ2-2 | TRBV6-5 | -
CASSMLAGGLYEQYF | TGTGCCAGCAGTATGCTGGCGGGAGGATTATACGAGCAGTACTTC | - | TRBJ2-7 | TRBV6-1 | TRBD2
CASGSTGYTGELFF | TGTGCTAGCGGCTCGACAGGGTACACCGGGGAGCTGTTTTTT | - | TRBJ2-2 | TRBV7-7 | -
CASSLGVGGNNEQFF | TGTGCCAGCAGCTTAGGTGTAGGGGGTAACAATGAGCAGTTCTTC | - | TRBJ2-1 | TRBV7-6 | -
CASRSDRGRPYEQYF | TGTGCCAGCAGATCGGACAGGGGGCGCCCATACGAGCAGTACTTC | - | TRBJ2-7 | TRBV6-6 | TRBD1
CATFGNEQFF | TGTGCCACTTTCGGGAATGAGCAGTTCTTC | - | TRBJ2-1 | TRBV10-3 | -
CASSLQGGGVGTEAFF | TGCGCCAGCAGCTTGCAAGGCGGAGGGGTCGGCACTGAAGCTTTCTTT | once | TRBJ1-1 | TRBV5-1 | -
CASSSTRQGYEKLFF | TGTGCCAGCAGTTCTACTCGACAGGGTTATGAAAAACTGTTTTTT | - | TRBJ1-4 | TRBV28 | TRBD1
CASSPSSGNYNEQFF | TGTGCCAGCTCCCCTTCTAGCGGAAATTACAATGAGCAGTTCTTC | - | TRBJ2-1 | TRBV2 | TRBD2
CASSGTDSNQPQHF | TGTGCCAGCAGTGGGACAGATAGCAATCAGCCCCAGCATTTT | - | TRBJ1-5 | TRBV27 | TRBD1
CASSVYSGGDGNTIYF | TGTGCCAGCAGCGTGTACTCGGGGGGGGATGGAAACACCATATATTTT | - | TRBJ1-3 | TRBV9 | -
CASSLSQGGYGYTF | TGCGCCAGCAGCTTGTCACAAGGAGGCTATGGCTACACCTTC | - | TRBJ1-2 | TRBV5-1 | -
CASTRGAEYTEAFF | TGTGCCAGCACAAGGGGCGCGGAATACACTGAAGCTTTCTTT | - | TRBJ1-1 | TRBV2 | -
CASSLASGSYNEQFF | TGCGCCAGCAGCCTAGCTAGCGGTTCCTACAATGAGCAGTTCTTC | - | TRBJ2-1 | TRBV5-1 | TRBD2
CASSLDPSGKGYEQYF | TGCGCCAGCAGCTTGGATCCTAGCGGGAAGGGGTACGAGCAGTACTTC | once | TRBJ2-7 | TRBV5-1 | TRBD2
CASSLGSASSYEQYF | TGCGCCAGCAGCTTGGGAAGCGCTAGCTCCTACGAGCAGTACTTC | once | TRBJ2-7 | TRBV5-1 | -
CASSALGSRIPDTQYF | TGTGCCAGCAGCGCCCTCGGGTCTCGGATCCCAGATACGCAGTATTTT | - | TRBJ2-3 | TRBV9 | -
CASSQLAGALYEQYF | TGCGCCAGCAGCCAACTAGCGGGAGCTTTGTACGAGCAGTACTTC | - | TRBJ2-7 | TRBV4-1 | TRBD2
CASSLGTAQETQYF | TGTGCTAGCAGCCTTGGGACAGCCCAAGAGACCCAGTACTTC | few | TRBJ2-5 | TRBV7-7 | TRBD1
CASSPRGEVEAFF | TGTGCCAGCTCACCTCGGGGGGAGGTCGAAGCTTTCTTT | - | TRBJ1-1 | TRBV18 | -
CASSDSPGQGAVGYTF | TGTGCCAGCAGTGATTCTCCAGGACAGGGGGCAGTGGGCTACACCTTC | - | TRBJ1-2 | TRBV25-1 | TRBD1
CASSLTRTSSYNEQFF | TGTGCCAGCAGCTTAACCAGGACTAGCTCCTACAATGAGCAGTTCTTC | - | TRBJ2-1 | TRBV5-6 | TRBD2
CASSEGAGGPLSEYNGQFF | TGTGCCAGCAGTGAGGGAGCGGGAGGACCTCTGTCCGAATACAATGGGCAGTTCTTC | - | TRBJ2-1 | TRBV6-1 | TRBD2
CASSSRVHATQYF | TGTGCCAGCAGCTCCCGCGTTCATGCGACCCAGTACTTC | - | TRBJ2-5 | TRBV11-1 | -
CASSVGAGRGWGNEQFF | TGTGCCAGCAGCGTAGGAGCAGGTCGGGGGTGGGGCAATGAGCAGTTCTTC | few | TRBJ2-1 | TRBV9 | -
CASSPAGANTGELFF | TGTGCCAGCAGCCCAGCGGGGGCGAACACCGGGGAGCTGTTTTTT | few | TRBJ2-2 | TRBV6-5 | TRBD2
CASGPGQGGRETQYF | TGCGCCAGCGGACCGGGACAGGGGGGTAGAGAGACCCAGTACTTC | - | TRBJ2-5 | TRBV5-1 | TRBD1
CASSKAQDRGHEQYF | TGTGCCAGCAGCAAAGCGCAAGACAGGGGTCACGAGCAGTACTTC | - | TRBJ2-7 | TRBV21-1 | -
CASRGVAADTQYF | TGTGCCAGCAGAGGGGTGGCGGCAGATACGCAGTATTTT | once | TRBJ2-3 | TRBV6-5 | -
CASRTSGRVYYEQYF | TGTGCCAGCAGGACTAGCGGGAGGGTATACTACGAGCAGTACTTC | - | TRBJ2-7 | TRBV2 | TRBD2
CASSPLTGFEEAFF | TGTGCCAGCAGTCCGCTGACAGGGTTCGAAGAAGCTTTCTTT | - | TRBJ1-1 | TRBV27 | TRBD1
CASSRSLAGSNEQFF | TGCGCCAGCAGCCGGAGTCTAGCGGGTTCCAATGAGCAGTTCTTC | - | TRBJ2-1 | TRBV4-1 | TRBD2
CASNSQGSNTEAFF | TGTGCCAGTAACTCACAGGGATCGAACACTGAAGCTTTCTTT | few | TRBJ1-1 | TRBV19 | -